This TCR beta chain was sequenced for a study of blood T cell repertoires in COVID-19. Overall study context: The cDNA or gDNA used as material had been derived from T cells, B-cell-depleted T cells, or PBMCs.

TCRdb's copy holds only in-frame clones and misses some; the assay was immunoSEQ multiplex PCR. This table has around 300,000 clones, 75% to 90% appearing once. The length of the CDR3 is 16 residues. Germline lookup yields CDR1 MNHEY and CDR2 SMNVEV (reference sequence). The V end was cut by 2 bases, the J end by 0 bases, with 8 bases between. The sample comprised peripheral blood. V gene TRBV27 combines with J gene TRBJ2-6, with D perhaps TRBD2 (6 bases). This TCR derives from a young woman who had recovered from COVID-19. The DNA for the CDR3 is TGTGCCAGCAGTTTACTCGGGAGCTCTGGGGCCAACGTCCTGACTTTC. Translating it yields CASSLLGSSGANVLTF. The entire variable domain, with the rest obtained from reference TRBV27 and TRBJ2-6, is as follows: EAQVTQNPRYLITVTGKKLTVTCSQNMNHEYMSWYRQDPGLGLRQIYYSMNVEVTDKGDVPEGYKVSRKEKRNFPLILESPSPNQTSLYFCASSLLGSSGANVLTFGAGSRLTVL.